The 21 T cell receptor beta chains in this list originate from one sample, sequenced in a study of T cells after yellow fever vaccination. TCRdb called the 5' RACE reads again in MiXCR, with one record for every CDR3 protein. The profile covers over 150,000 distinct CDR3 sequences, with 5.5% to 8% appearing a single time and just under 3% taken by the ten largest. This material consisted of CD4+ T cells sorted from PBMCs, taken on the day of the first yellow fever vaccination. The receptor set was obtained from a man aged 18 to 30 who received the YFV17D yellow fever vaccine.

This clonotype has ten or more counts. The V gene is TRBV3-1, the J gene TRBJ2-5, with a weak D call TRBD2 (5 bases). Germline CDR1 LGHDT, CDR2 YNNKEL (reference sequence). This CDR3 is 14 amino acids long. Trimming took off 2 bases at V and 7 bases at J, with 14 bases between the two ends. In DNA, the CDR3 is TGTGCCAGCAGCCAAAGCGGCTCCCGGGGGACCCAGTACTTC. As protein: CASSQSGSRGTQYF.

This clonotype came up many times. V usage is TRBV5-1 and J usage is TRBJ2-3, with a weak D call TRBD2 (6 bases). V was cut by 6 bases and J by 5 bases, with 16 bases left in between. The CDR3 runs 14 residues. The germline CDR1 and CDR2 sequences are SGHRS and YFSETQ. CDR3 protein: CASTQGEVGDTQYF. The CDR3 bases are TGCGCCAGCACCCAAGGGGAGGTTGGAGATACGCAGTATTTT. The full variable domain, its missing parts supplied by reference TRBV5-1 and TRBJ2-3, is KAGVTQTPRYLIKTRGQQVTLSCSPISGHRSVSWYQQTPGQGLQFLFEYFSETQRNKGNFPGRFSGRQFSNSRSEMNVSTLELGDSALYLCASTQGEVGDTQYFGPGTRLTVL.

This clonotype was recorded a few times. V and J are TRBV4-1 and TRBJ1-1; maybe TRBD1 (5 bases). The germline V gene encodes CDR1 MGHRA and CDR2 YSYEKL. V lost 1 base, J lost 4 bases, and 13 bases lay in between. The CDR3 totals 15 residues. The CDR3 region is CASSQGRQRGTEAFF. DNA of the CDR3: TGCGCCAGCAGCCAAGGCCGACAGAGGGGCACTGAAGCTTTCTTT.

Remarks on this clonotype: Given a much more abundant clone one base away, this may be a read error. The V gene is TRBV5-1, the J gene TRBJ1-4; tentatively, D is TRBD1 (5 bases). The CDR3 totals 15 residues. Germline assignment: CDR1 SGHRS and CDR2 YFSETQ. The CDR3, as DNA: TGCGCCAGCAGCTTTTCGACAGCAACTAAGGAAAAACTGTTTTTT. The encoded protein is CASSFSTATKEKLFF.

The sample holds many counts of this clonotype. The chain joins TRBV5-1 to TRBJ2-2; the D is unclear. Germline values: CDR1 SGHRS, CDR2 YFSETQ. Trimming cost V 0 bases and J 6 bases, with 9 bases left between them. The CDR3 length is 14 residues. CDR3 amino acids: CASSLEFMAGELFF. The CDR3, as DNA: TGCGCCAGCAGCTTGGAATTTATGGCCGGGGAGCTGTTTTTT.

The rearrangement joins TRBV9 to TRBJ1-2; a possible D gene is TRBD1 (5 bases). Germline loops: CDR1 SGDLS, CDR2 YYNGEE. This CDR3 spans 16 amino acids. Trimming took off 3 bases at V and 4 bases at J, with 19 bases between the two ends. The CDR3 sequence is CASSASPYRLSYGYTF. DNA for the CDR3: TGTGCCAGCAGCGCCTCTCCATACAGGCTTTCCTATGGCTACACCTTC.

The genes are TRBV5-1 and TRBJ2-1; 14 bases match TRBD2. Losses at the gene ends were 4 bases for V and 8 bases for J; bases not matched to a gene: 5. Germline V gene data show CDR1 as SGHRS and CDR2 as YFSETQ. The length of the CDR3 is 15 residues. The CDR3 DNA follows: TGCGCCAGCAGCATCGGGACTAGCGGGGGAGATGAGCAGTTCTTC. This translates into CASSIGTSGGDEQFF.

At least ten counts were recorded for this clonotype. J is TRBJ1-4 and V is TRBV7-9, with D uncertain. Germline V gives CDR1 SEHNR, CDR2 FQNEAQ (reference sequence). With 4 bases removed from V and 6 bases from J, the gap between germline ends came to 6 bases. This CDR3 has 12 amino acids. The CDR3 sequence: CASSSVHEKLFF. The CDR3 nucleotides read TGTGCCAGCAGCTCCGTCCATGAAAAACTGTTTTTT.

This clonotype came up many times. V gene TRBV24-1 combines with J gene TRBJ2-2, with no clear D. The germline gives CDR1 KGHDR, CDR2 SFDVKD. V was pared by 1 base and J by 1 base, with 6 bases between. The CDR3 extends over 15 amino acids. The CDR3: CATSDLPENTGELFF. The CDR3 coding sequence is TGTGCCACCAGTGATTTACCTGAGAACACCGGGGAGCTGTTTTTT.

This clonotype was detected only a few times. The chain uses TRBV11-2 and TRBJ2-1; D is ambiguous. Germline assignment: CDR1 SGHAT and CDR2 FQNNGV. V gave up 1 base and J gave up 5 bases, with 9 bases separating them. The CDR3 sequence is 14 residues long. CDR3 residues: CASSLVVRDNEQFF. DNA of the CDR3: TGTGCCAGCAGCTTAGTCGTCCGGGACAATGAGCAGTTCTTC.

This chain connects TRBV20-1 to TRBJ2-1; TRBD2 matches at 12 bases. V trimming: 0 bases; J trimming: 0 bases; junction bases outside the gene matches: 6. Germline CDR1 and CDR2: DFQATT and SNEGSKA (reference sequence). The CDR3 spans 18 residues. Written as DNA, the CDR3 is TGCAGTGCTAGAGATCGGCTAGCGGGGGGGTACTCCTACAATGAGCAGTTCTTC. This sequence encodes CSARDRLAGGYSYNEQFF.

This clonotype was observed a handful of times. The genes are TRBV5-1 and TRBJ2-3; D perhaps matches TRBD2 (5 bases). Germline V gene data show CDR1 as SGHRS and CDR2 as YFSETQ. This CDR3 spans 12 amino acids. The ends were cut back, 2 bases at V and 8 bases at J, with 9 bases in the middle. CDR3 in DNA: TGCGCCAGCAGCTTTGCGGGCGCTACGCAGTATTTT. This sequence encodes CASSFAGATQYF.

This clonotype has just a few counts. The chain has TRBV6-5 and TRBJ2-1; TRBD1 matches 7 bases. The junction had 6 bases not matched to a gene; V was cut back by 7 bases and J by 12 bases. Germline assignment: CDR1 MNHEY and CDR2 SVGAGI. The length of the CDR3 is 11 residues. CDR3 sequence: CASKRRDRQFF. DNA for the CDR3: TGTGCCAGCAAGCGCCGGGACAGGCAGTTCTTC.

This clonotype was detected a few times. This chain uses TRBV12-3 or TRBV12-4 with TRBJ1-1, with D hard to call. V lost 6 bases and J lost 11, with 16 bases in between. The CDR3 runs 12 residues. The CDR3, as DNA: TGTGCCAGCAGGACTACCACCGGGAATGCTTTCTTT. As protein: CASRTTTGNAFF.

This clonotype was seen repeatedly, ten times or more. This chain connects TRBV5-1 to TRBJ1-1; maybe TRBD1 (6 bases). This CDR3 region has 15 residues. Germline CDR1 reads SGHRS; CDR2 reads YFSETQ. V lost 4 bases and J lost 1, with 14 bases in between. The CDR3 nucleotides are TGCGCCAGCAGCGCCGACAGGCCGAGGAACACTGAAGCTTTCTTT. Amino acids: CASSADRPRNTEAFF. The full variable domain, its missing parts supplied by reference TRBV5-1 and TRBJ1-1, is KAGVTQTPRYLIKTRGQQVTLSCSPISGHRSVSWYQQTPGQGLQFLFEYFSETQRNKGNFPGRFSGRQFSNSRSEMNVSTLELGDSALYLCASSADRPRNTEAFFGQGTRLTVV.

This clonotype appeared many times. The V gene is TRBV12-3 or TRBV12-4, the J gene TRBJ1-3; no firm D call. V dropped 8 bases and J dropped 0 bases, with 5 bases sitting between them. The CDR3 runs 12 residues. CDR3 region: CASGSSGNTIYF. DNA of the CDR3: TGTGCCAGCGGCAGCTCTGGAAACACCATATATTTT.

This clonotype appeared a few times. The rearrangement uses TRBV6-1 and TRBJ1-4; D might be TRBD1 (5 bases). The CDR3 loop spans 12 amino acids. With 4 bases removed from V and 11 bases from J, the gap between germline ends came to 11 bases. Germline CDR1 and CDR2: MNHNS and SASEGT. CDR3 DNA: TGTGCCAGCAGTGCCCCCCAGGGTAAACTGTTTTTT. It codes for CASSAPQGKLFF.

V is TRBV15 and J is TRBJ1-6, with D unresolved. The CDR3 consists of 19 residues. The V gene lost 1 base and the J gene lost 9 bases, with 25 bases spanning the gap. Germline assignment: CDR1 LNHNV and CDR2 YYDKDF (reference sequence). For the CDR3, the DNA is TGTGCCACCAGCAGAGTTCCGCCCACGGCGTGGTTGTTGGGTTCACCCCTCCACTTT. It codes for CATSRVPPTAWLLGSPLHF.

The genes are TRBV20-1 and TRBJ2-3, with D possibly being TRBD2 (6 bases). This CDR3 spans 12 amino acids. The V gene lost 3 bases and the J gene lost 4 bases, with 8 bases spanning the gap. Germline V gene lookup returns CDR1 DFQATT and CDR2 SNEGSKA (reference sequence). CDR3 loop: CSASGGADTQYF. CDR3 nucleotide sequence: TGCAGTGCTAGCGGGGGAGCAGATACGCAGTATTTT.

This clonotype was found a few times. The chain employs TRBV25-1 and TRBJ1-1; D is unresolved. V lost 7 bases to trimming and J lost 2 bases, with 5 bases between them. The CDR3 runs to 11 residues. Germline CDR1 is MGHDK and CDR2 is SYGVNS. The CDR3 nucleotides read TGTGCCAGCACTGTTAACACTGAAGCTTTCTTT. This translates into CASTVNTEAFF.

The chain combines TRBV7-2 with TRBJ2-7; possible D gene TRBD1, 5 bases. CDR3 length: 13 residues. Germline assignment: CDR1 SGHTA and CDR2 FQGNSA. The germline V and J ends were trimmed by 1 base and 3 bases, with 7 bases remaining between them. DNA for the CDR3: TGTGCCAGCAGCTTAGGGACACGCTACGAGCAGTACGTC. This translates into CASSLGTRYEQYV.